The source of this TCR beta chain is a study of blood T cell repertoires in COVID-19. The data were produced by immunoSEQ multiplex PCR, yet TCRdb's version contains in-frame clones alone and is incomplete. This table has just under 350,000 clones, approximately 90% appearing once. CDR3 length: 14 amino acids. CDR1 is PRHDT, CDR2 FYEKMQ, per germline (reference sequence). Trimming shortened V by 5 bases and J by 6 bases, and 15 bases separated the two germline ends. The sample was peripheral blood. The receptor comes from a woman aged 18 to 35 who had recovered from COVID-19. The gene calls are TRBV13 and TRBJ2-3; possibly TRBD2 for D (5 bases). As DNA, the CDR3 is TGTGCCAGCAGCCCCATGGGAGTCGGCGATACGCAGTATTTT. Protein product: CASSPMGVGDTQYF. Supplemented by reference TRBV13 and TRBJ2-3, the full variable domain reads AAGVIQSPRHLIKEKRETATLKCYPIPRHDTVYWYQQGPGQDPQFLISFYEKMQSDKGSIPDRFSAQQFSDYHSELNMSSLELGDSALYFCASSPMGVGDTQYFGPGTRLTVL.